The subject of this entry is one T cell receptor beta chain. The record originates from a study of blood T cell repertoires in COVID-19. The CDR3 is made up of 16 amino acids. V shed 5 bases, J shed 7 bases, and the junction held 12 bases outside the gene matches. CDR1 and CDR2 (germline): SGDLS, YYNGEE. The repertoire was sequenced with immunoSEQ multiplex PCR; TCRdb's copy has only in-frame clones and lacks some. Of a few hundred thousand clones detected, about four fifths appear once; the ten largest clones hold over 9.5%. The source of this sequence is a woman of 80 years or more with acute or convalescent COVID-19. V usage is TRBV9 and J usage is TRBJ1-2; 12 bases are a match to TRBD1. Sample: peripheral blood. The CDR3 here is CASRPEGDRGPAGYTF. The CDR3 DNA sequence: TGTGCCAGCAGACCCGAGGGGGACAGGGGGCCTGCTGGCTACACCTTC.